Here is one T cell receptor (beta chain) with its context. Original processing notes: Reference gene primer amplification gave estimated nucleated cell counts. The method was immunoSEQ multiplex PCR; TCRdb's version includes in-frame clones alone and lacks a portion of them. The V and J calls and clone size were taken over from that table, and D and trimming were inferred from the DNA. The table shows 200,000 to 250,000 clones, with 70% to 90% occurring only once. This sample was taken from a study of blood T cell repertoires in COVID-19. In the study overall: PBMCs, B-cell-depleted T cells, or T cells were the source of the cDNA or gDNA that made up the material.

The V gene end was trimmed by 0 bases and the J gene end by 5 bases; junction bases not matched to a gene: 1. CDR3 length equals 16 residues. Germline lookup yields CDR1 SGHNT and CDR2 YYREEE (reference sequence). Sequencing was performed on peripheral blood. V gene TRBV5-4 combines with J gene TRBJ2-1; TRBD2 agrees at 14 bases. This receptor was obtained from a man aged 40-49 years with acute or convalescent COVID-19. CDR3 sequence reads: CASSLGGLAGDNEQFF. The CDR3, as DNA: TGTGCCAGCAGCTTGGGGGGACTAGCGGGGGACAATGAGCAGTTCTTC.